This TCR beta chain came from a study of blood T cell repertoires in COVID-19. Study-wide background: PBMCs, B-cell-depleted T cells, or T cells were the source of the cDNA or gDNA that made up the material.

In the original processing: Estimation of nucleated cell counts relied on the amplification of reference gene primers. Repertoires were generated with immunoSEQ multiplex PCR, while TCRdb's copy carries only in-frame clones and drops some. V, J and clone size are taken as reported in that table, and D and trimming were inferred from the DNA itself. The sample has approximately 85,000 clones, less than 95% seen once. CDR3 length: 13 amino acids. Trimming removed 1 base from V and 2 bases from J, with 7 bases in between. Germline V gene sequence: CDR1 SGHRS, CDR2 YFSETQ. V usage is TRBV5-1 and J usage is TRBJ2-7; maybe TRBD2 (5 bases). The sample consisted of peripheral blood. The sequence was collected from a woman aged 45-60 years in a cohort sampled during active COVID-19. In DNA form, the CDR3 reads TGCGCCAGCAGCTTGCGGGATACCTACGAGCAGTACTTC. It yields the protein CASSLRDTYEQYF.